This T cell receptor (beta chain) came from a study of cytomegalovirus exposure and HLA in healthy donors. Broader study findings: One later analysis, an examination of the 90 to 150 validation repertoires, found that first-cohort TCR clusters tended to co-occur in them.

The CDR3 runs 15 residues. The germline V gene has CDR1 MDHEN and CDR2 SYDVKM. A note on this clone: Its specificity is not known. One junction end disagrees with the germline gene, perhaps due to a read error. Other DNA sequences in the sample encode the same CDR3.

Method: immunoSEQ multiplex PCR; TCRdb's copy keeps in-frame clones and lacks some. The table has about 73,000 clones, 85% to 90% seen once. This receptor was identified in a woman aged 18-29 years in good health and CMV-seropositive. The V and J genes are TRBV28 and TRBJ2-7; a possible D gene is TRBD2 (6 bases). Sequencing was performed on PBMCs. The CDR3: CASSFGGARTYEQYF. Here the CDR3 DNA reads TGTGCCAGTAGTTTCGGCGGGGCACGTACCTACGAGCAGTACTTC.